These T cell receptor beta chains were read from a single sample in a study of T cell responses to AZD1222 COVID-19 vaccine. Data came from immunoSEQ multiplex PCR; TCRdb stores just in-frame clones and leaves some out. The table has about 150,000 clones, 88% seen once. The starting material was peripheral blood, obtained on day 0 of AZD1222 vaccination. These receptors were collected from an adult in good health. CDR3s include the opening cysteine and the closing phenylalanine or tryptophan. D genes are given only for firm matches. Size values are once, few and many counts, or a class for expanded clones, and some rows have none.

J gene: TRBJ1-2
D gene: TRBD1
V gene: TRBV5-6
clone size: .
CDR3 protein: CASSAGQGRYYTF
CDR3 DNA: TGTGCCAGCAGCGCTGGACAGGGACGATACTACACCTTC

J gene: TRBJ1-1
D gene: .
V gene: TRBV18
clone size: few
CDR3 protein: CASSPRNSVGGRNTEAFF
CDR3 DNA: TGTGCCAGCTCACCGCGGAATTCCGTAGGGGGACGGAACACTGAAGCTTTCTTT

J gene: TRBJ2-7
D gene: .
V gene: TRBV19
clone size: .
CDR3 protein: CARRGRTYEQYF
CDR3 DNA: TGTGCCAGAAGGGGGAGAACCTACGAGCAGTACTTC

J gene: TRBJ2-1
D gene: .
V gene: TRBV7-6
clone size: .
CDR3 protein: CASSLSGSSYNEQFF
CDR3 DNA: TGTGCCAGCAGCTTAAGCGGTAGCTCCTACAATGAGCAGTTCTTC

J gene: TRBJ1-5
D gene: .
V gene: TRBV21-1
clone size: .
CDR3 protein: CASSLKRGSHQPQHF
CDR3 DNA: TGTGCCAGCAGCCTAAAGCGGGGGTCCCATCAGCCCCAGCATTTT

J gene: TRBJ2-7
D gene: .
V gene: TRBV10-3
clone size: .
CDR3 protein: CAISGHGASYEQYF
CDR3 DNA: TGTGCCATCAGTGGGCATGGGGCTTCCTACGAGCAGTACTTC

J gene: TRBJ2-1
D gene: TRBD2
V gene: TRBV29-1
clone size: .
CDR3 protein: CSVNGAGGLQFF
CDR3 DNA: TGCAGCGTTAATGGAGCGGGGGGGCTCCAGTTCTTC

J gene: TRBJ2-3
D gene: .
V gene: TRBV7-2
clone size: .
CDR3 protein: CASSSTRDTQYF
CDR3 DNA: TGTGCCAGCAGCTCGACCAGGGATACGCAGTATTTT

J gene: TRBJ2-3
D gene: TRBD1
V gene: TRBV19
clone size: .
CDR3 protein: CASSIDGAGGGGDTQYF
CDR3 DNA: TGTGCCAGTAGTATAGATGGGGCAGGGGGCGGTGGAGATACGCAGTATTTT

J gene: TRBJ2-7
D gene: .
V gene: TRBV5-6
clone size: .
CDR3 protein: CASSLDRLNYEQYF
CDR3 DNA: TGTGCCAGCAGCTTGGATCGCCTCAACTACGAGCAGTACTTC

J gene: TRBJ2-7
D gene: .
V gene: TRBV4-2
clone size: once
CDR3 protein: CASSQDRASYEQYF
CDR3 DNA: TGTGCCAGCAGCCAAGACAGGGCCTCCTACGAGCAGTACTTC

J gene: TRBJ1-1
D gene: .
V gene: TRBV28
clone size: .
CDR3 protein: CASSLSGNTEAFF
CDR3 DNA: TGTGCCAGCAGTTTGTCTGGGAACACTGAAGCTTTCTTT

J gene: TRBJ2-1
D gene: TRBD2
V gene: TRBV5-1
clone size: .
CDR3 protein: CASSYGSSGAYNEQFF
CDR3 DNA: TGCGCCAGCAGCTACGGTTCTAGCGGGGCCTACAATGAGCAGTTCTTC

J gene: TRBJ2-5
D gene: .
V gene: TRBV2
clone size: .
CDR3 protein: CASSESFGVQGETQYF
CDR3 DNA: TGTGCCAGCAGTGAAAGTTTCGGGGTGCAAGGAGAGACCCAGTACTTC

J gene: TRBJ2-6
D gene: .
V gene: TRBV7-8
clone size: .
CDR3 protein: CASSVNLNSGANVLTF
CDR3 DNA: TGTGCCAGCAGCGTAAATCTAAACTCTGGGGCCAACGTCCTGACTTTC

J gene: TRBJ1-2
D gene: .
V gene: TRBV5-3
clone size: .
CDR3 protein: CAAHPPIFYGYTF
CDR3 DNA: TGTGCCGCCCATCCGCCGATTTTTTATGGCTACACCTTC

J gene: TRBJ2-2
D gene: TRBD1
V gene: TRBV7-2
clone size: .
CDR3 protein: CASSYRGPGELFF
CDR3 DNA: TGTGCCAGCAGCTACAGGGGGCCCGGGGAGCTGTTTTTT

J gene: TRBJ1-1
D gene: .
V gene: TRBV19
clone size: .
CDR3 protein: CASSLWGMNTEAFF
CDR3 DNA: TGTGCCAGTAGCCTTTGGGGGATGAACACTGAAGCTTTCTTT

J gene: TRBJ1-1
D gene: .
V gene: TRBV21-1
clone size: .
CDR3 protein: CASSSTTEAFF
CDR3 DNA: TGTGCCAGCAGCAGTACCACTGAAGCTTTCTTT

J gene: TRBJ1-5
D gene: .
V gene: TRBV6-2/TRBV6-3
clone size: .
CDR3 protein: CASSSGMRNQPQHF
CDR3 DNA: TGTGCCAGCAGCTCAGGGATGCGGAATCAGCCCCAGCATTTT

J gene: TRBJ1-1
D gene: TRBD1
V gene: TRBV18
clone size: .
CDR3 protein: CATRTGLDTEAFF
CDR3 DNA: TGTGCCACCAGGACAGGGTTGGACACTGAAGCTTTCTTT

J gene: TRBJ1-1
D gene: TRBD1
V gene: TRBV4-1
clone size: .
CDR3 protein: CASSQGKGQRNTEAFF
CDR3 DNA: TGCGCCAGCAGCCAGGGGAAGGGACAGAGAAACACTGAAGCTTTCTTT

J gene: TRBJ2-1
D gene: TRBD2
V gene: TRBV6-2/TRBV6-3
clone size: .
CDR3 protein: CASSKGLASYNEQFF
CDR3 DNA: TGTGCCAGCAGTAAAGGACTAGCGAGCTACAATGAGCAGTTCTTC

J gene: TRBJ2-7
D gene: .
V gene: TRBV5-1
clone size: once
CDR3 protein: CASSLATTGNEQYF
CDR3 DNA: TGCGCCAGCAGCTTGGCCACTACGGGAAACGAGCAGTACTTC

J gene: TRBJ2-2
D gene: .
V gene: TRBV15
clone size: .
CDR3 protein: CATSRDQGLGTGELFF
CDR3 DNA: TGTGCCACCAGCAGAGATCAGGGGCTGGGGACCGGGGAGCTGTTTTTT

J gene: TRBJ1-2
D gene: TRBD1
V gene: TRBV18
clone size: .
CDR3 protein: CASSQTGERYGYTF
CDR3 DNA: TGTGCCAGCTCACAAACAGGGGAGAGATATGGCTACACCTTC

J gene: TRBJ1-1
D gene: .
V gene: TRBV28
clone size: .
CDR3 protein: CASSSTSGGWETEAFF
CDR3 DNA: TGTGCCAGCAGTTCCACTAGTGGGGGGTGGGAGACTGAAGCTTTCTTT

J gene: TRBJ1-2
D gene: .
V gene: TRBV6-4
clone size: .
CDR3 protein: CASSDGSNYGYTF
CDR3 DNA: TGTGCCAGCAGTGACGGTTCTAACTATGGCTACACCTTC

J gene: TRBJ2-2
D gene: TRBD1
V gene: TRBV5-1
clone size: .
CDR3 protein: CASGEQGSNTGELFF
CDR3 DNA: TGCGCCAGCGGAGAACAGGGGTCAAACACCGGGGAGCTGTTTTTT

J gene: TRBJ2-5
D gene: TRBD1
V gene: TRBV3-1/TRBV3-2
clone size: .
CDR3 protein: CASSQGTGLKETQYF
CDR3 DNA: TGTGCCAGCAGCCAGGGGACAGGGTTAAAAGAGACCCAGTACTTC

J gene: TRBJ1-2
D gene: .
V gene: TRBV6-5
clone size: .
CDR3 protein: CASRPQGTLRGYTF
CDR3 DNA: TGTGCCAGCAGGCCCCAAGGGACTCTGCGGGGCTACACCTTC

J gene: TRBJ1-4
D gene: .
V gene: TRBV7-2
clone size: .
CDR3 protein: CASSPVGWSNEKLFF
CDR3 DNA: TGTGCCAGCAGCCCGGTGGGCTGGAGTAATGAAAAACTGTTTTTT

J gene: TRBJ2-7
D gene: .
V gene: TRBV7-9
clone size: .
CDR3 protein: CASSSRTAYEQYF
CDR3 DNA: TGTGCCAGCAGCTCTCGGACAGCCTACGAGCAGTACTTC

J gene: TRBJ1-4
D gene: TRBD1
V gene: TRBV6-2/TRBV6-3
clone size: .
CDR3 protein: CASSRIQGAGEKLFF
CDR3 DNA: TGTGCCAGCAGTCGAATACAGGGGGCCGGTGAAAAACTGTTTTTT

J gene: TRBJ1-3
D gene: .
V gene: TRBV4-2
clone size: once
CDR3 protein: CASSQERTASGNTIYF
CDR3 DNA: TGTGCCAGCAGCCAAGAGAGGACAGCCTCTGGAAACACCATATATTTT

J gene: TRBJ2-7
D gene: TRBD1
V gene: TRBV9
clone size: .
CDR3 protein: CASSPSGQRYEQYF
CDR3 DNA: TGTGCCAGCAGCCCCTCGGGACAGCGCTACGAGCAGTACTTC

J gene: TRBJ1-5
D gene: .
V gene: TRBV28
clone size: .
CDR3 protein: CASRGQAEDGNQPQHF
CDR3 DNA: TGTGCCAGCAGGGGCCAGGCAGAGGATGGCAATCAGCCCCAGCATTTT

J gene: TRBJ2-3
D gene: .
V gene: TRBV5-1
clone size: .
CDR3 protein: CASSLGQANTDTQYF
CDR3 DNA: TGCGCCAGCAGCTTGGGACAAGCAAACACAGATACGCAGTATTTT

J gene: TRBJ2-5
D gene: .
V gene: TRBV18
clone size: .
CDR3 protein: CASSPDRNGETQYF
CDR3 DNA: TGTGCCAGCTCACCTGACAGGAATGGAGAGACCCAGTACTTC

J gene: TRBJ2-7
D gene: TRBD2
V gene: TRBV6-5
clone size: .
CDR3 protein: CASSSRGENEQYF
CDR3 DNA: TGTGCCAGCAGTTCCCGGGGGGAGAACGAGCAGTACTTC

J gene: TRBJ1-2
D gene: TRBD1
V gene: TRBV2
clone size: .
CDR3 protein: CASSEGSPQGAHGYTF
CDR3 DNA: TGTGCCAGCAGTGAGGGGAGCCCACAGGGGGCGCATGGCTACACCTTC

J gene: TRBJ1-1
D gene: .
V gene: TRBV5-4
clone size: .
CDR3 protein: CASSLVVGPDAEAFF
CDR3 DNA: TGTGCCAGCAGCTTGGTAGTAGGCCCGGACGCTGAAGCTTTCTTT

J gene: TRBJ1-1
D gene: .
V gene: TRBV9
clone size: few
CDR3 protein: CASSVGMNTEAFF
CDR3 DNA: TGTGCCAGCAGCGTAGGAATGAACACTGAAGCTTTCTTT

J gene: TRBJ2-2
D gene: .
V gene: TRBV3-1/TRBV3-2
clone size: few
CDR3 protein: CASSQEYGSGNTGELFF
CDR3 DNA: TGTGCCAGCAGCCAAGAGTATGGTAGCGGGAACACCGGGGAGCTGTTTTTT

J gene: TRBJ1-1
D gene: .
V gene: TRBV28
clone size: .
CDR3 protein: CASKENMDSRPMNTEAFF
CDR3 DNA: TGTGCCAGCAAGGAAAATATGGACTCCAGACCAATGAACACTGAAGCTTTCTTT

J gene: TRBJ1-2
D gene: TRBD1
V gene: TRBV2
clone size: .
CDR3 protein: CASRSGQGAGGYTF
CDR3 DNA: TGTGCCAGCAGATCGGGACAGGGGGCAGGAGGCTACACCTTC

J gene: TRBJ1-6
D gene: .
V gene: TRBV14
clone size: few
CDR3 protein: CASSQDRSFRALHF
CDR3 DNA: TGTGCCAGCAGCCAAGATAGAAGTTTTCGGGCCCTCCACTTT

J gene: TRBJ1-4
D gene: .
V gene: TRBV27
clone size: .
CDR3 protein: CASSLRWGTNEKLFF
CDR3 DNA: TGTGCCAGCAGTTTAAGGTGGGGGACTAATGAAAAACTGTTTTTT

J gene: TRBJ1-6
D gene: TRBD1
V gene: TRBV6-5
clone size: .
CDR3 protein: CASSLQGAFSPLHF
CDR3 DNA: TGTGCCAGCAGTTTACAGGGGGCCTTTTCACCCCTCCACTTT

J gene: TRBJ2-7
D gene: .
V gene: TRBV6-1
clone size: .
CDR3 protein: CASSEGESYEQYF
CDR3 DNA: TGTGCCAGCAGTGAAGGGGAGTCCTACGAGCAGTACTTC

J gene: TRBJ2-5
D gene: .
V gene: TRBV5-4
clone size: .
CDR3 protein: CASSLEETQYF
CDR3 DNA: TGTGCCAGCAGCTTGGAAGAGACCCAGTACTTC